This paragraph covers one TCR beta chain sequence. Antigen: not known. The record originates from a study of CD8+ T cells in alopecia areata. Across the whole study: Patients received oral tofacitinib, 5 to 10 mg twice daily, for moderate-to-severe alopecia areata. Patients in the study were on tofacitinib for 6 to 18 months, then off it for 6 months. Notes on the study in general: Scalp sample data also include resident alphabeta T cells from normal skin.

Treatment described: oral pan-JAK inhibitor, 5-10 mg twice daily. The ends were cut back, 3 bases at V and 5 bases at J, with 7 bases in the middle. Per germline, CDR1 SSHAT and CDR2 FNYEAQ (reference sequence). The CDR3 covers 13 residues. Extraction and reverse transcription of RNA yielded cDNA as the sequencing template. Generated by immunoSEQ multiplex PCR, the TCRdb table keeps only in-frame clones and is missing some. This sample has 200,000 to 250,000 clones, with just over 65% found just once. The origin of this receptor is a human donor with alopecia areata. The specimen comprised CD4+ T cells sorted from blood, sampled at roughly week 45, from a patient treated with tofacitinib. V gene TRBV7-7 combines with J gene TRBJ2-2, with D hard to call. The DNA of the CDR3 is TGTGCCAGCAGCTTGAACCCTACCGGGGAGCTGTTTTTT. The encoded protein is CASSLNPTGELFF.